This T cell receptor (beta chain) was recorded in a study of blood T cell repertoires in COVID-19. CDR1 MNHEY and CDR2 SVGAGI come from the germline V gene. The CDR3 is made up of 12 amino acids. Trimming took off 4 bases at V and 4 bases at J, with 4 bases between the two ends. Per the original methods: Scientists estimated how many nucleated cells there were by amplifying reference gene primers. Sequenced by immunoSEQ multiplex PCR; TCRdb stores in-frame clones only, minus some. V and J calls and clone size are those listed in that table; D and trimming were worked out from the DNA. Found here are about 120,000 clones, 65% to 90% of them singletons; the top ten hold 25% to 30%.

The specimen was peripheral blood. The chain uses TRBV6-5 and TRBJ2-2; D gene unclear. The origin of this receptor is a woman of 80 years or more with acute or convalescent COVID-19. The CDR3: CASSSFTGELFF. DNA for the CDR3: TGTGCCAGCAGTTCATTCACCGGGGAGCTGTTTTTT.